This TCR beta chain was recorded in a study of T cells expressing NK-cell markers. Regarding the study as a whole: Whether expanded NKG2C-expressing T cell clones recognize HCMV is unknown. In four donors, dominant clonotypes made up about 28.3-60.1% of CD3+CD56-NKG2C+ cells.

Germline V gene lookup returns CDR1 MGHRA and CDR2 YSYEKL. This CDR3 is 14 amino acids long. As the method of synthesis, 5'RACE template switching with UMIs yielded TCR beta cDNA. TCRdb re-called the 5' RACE reads; every CDR3 protein appears as one record, without DNA. Its table lists about 150,000 distinct CDR3 sequences. With regard to this clonotype: The antigen remains unidentified.

The chain employs TRBV4-1 and TRBJ2-2. Sequenced material: blood T cells: a sorted CD56 or NKG2C T cell subset, CD4+ or CD8+ T cells, or bulk PBMC T cells (not recorded which). The sequence was collected from a woman between 50 and 59 years old in good health. The CDR3 sequence: CASSPRQNTGELFF.